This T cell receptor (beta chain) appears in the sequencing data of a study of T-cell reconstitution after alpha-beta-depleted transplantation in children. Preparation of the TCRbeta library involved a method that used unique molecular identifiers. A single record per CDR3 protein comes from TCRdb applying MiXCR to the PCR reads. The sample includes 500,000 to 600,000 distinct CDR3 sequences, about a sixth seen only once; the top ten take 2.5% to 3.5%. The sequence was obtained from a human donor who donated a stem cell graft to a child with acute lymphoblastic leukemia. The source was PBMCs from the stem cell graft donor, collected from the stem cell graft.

The CDR3 sequence: CASSYGTGTPEAFF. For the CDR3, the DNA is TGTGCCAGCAGTTACGGGACAGGGACTCCTGAAGCTTTCTTT. This chain uses TRBV6-5 with TRBJ1-1; 9 nucleotides line up with TRBD1. CDR1 is MNHEY, CDR2 SVGAGI, per germline. The V and J ends lost 2 bases and 6 bases, in that order; junction bases with no gene match: 4. This CDR3 region has 14 residues.